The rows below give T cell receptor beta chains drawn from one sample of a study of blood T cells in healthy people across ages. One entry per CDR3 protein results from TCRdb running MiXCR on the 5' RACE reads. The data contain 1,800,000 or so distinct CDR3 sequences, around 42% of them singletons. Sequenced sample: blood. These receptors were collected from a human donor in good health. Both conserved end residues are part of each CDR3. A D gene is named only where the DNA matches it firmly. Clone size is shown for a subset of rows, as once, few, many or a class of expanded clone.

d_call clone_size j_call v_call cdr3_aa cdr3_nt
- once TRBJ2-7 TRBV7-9 CASSLRAFRDEQYF TGTGCCAGCAGCCTACGGGCCTTTCGGGACGAGCAGTACTTC
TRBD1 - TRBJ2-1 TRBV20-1 CSARYRDSIYNEQFF TGCAGTGCTAGATACCGGGACAGTATCTACAATGAGCAGTTCTTC
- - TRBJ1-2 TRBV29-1 CSVEGVGHYGYTF TGCAGCGTTGAAGGAGTAGGGCACTATGGCTACACCTTC
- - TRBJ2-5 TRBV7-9 CASSLFGRNGETQYF TGTGCCAGCAGCTTATTCGGACGGAACGGAGAGACCCAGTACTTC
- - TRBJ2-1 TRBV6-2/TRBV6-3 CASSQLARNEQFF TGTGCCAGCAGTCAGCTAGCGCGCAATGAGCAGTTCTTC
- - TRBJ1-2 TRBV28 CASKQGLDGYTF TGTGCCAGCAAGCAGGGCCTGGATGGCTACACCTTC
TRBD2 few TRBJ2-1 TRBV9 CASSVATSASYNEQFF TGTGCCAGCAGCGTAGCTACTAGCGCTTCCTACAATGAGCAGTTCTTC
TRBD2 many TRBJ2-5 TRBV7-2 CASSPSGGETQYF TGTGCCAGCAGTCCCAGCGGGGGGGAGACCCAGTACTTC
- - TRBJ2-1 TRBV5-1 CASSIDRLSYNEQFF TGCGCCAGCAGCATCGACAGGCTCTCCTACAATGAGCAGTTCTTC
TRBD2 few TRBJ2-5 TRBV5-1 CASKGLGTSEETQYF TGCGCCAGCAAAGGACTAGGGACTAGCGAGGAGACCCAGTACTTC
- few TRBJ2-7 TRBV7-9 CASSSGLLKLGVKHEQYF TGTGCCAGCAGTTCCGGGTTGCTAAAGCTTGGGGTAAAACACGAGCAGTACTTC
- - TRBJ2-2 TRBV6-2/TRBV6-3 CASSYSWVDGELFF TGTGCCAGCAGTTACTCATGGGTGGACGGGGAGCTGTTTTTT
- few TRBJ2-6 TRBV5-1 CASSSFPANVLTF TGCGCCAGCAGCTCTTTCCCGGCCAACGTCCTGACTTTC
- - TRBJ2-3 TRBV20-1 CSASIGLVQDTQYF TGCAGTGCTAGTATTGGGCTAGTGCAAGATACGCAGTATTTT
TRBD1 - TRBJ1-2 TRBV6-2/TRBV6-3 CASTPFGTGVYGYTF TGTGCCAGCACTCCATTTGGGACAGGGGTCTATGGCTACACCTTC
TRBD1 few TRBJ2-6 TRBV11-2 CASSRRTGTGNGANVLTF TGTGCCAGCAGCCGCAGGACAGGGACAGGGAATGGGGCCAACGTCCTGACTTTC
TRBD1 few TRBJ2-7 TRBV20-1 CSARRGQGMSYEQYF TGCAGTGCTAGACGAGGACAGGGGATGTCCTACGAGCAGTACTTC
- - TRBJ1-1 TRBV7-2 CASSLLGLVEAFF TGTGCCAGCAGCCTCCTAGGGTTGGTTGAAGCTTTCTTT
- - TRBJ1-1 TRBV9 CASSGTGTPNGQIF TGTGCCAGCAGCGGGACCGGGACACCAAATGGTCAGATCTTT
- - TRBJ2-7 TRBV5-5 CASSLSGTGEQYF TGTGCCAGCAGCCTCTCGGGTACGGGCGAGCAGTACTTC
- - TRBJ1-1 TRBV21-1 CASSKMLRGGVYTEAFF TGTGCCAGCAGCAAAATGCTTCGGGGGGGCGTATACACTGAAGCTTTCTTT
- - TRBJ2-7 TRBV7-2 CASSLEGGGDFPYEQYF TGTGCCAGCAGCTTAGAGGGGGGAGGGGATTTCCCCTACGAGCAGTACTTC
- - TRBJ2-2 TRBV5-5 CASSLGPLAGELFF TGTGCCAGCAGTTTGGGACCGCTCGCCGGGGAGCTGTTTTTT
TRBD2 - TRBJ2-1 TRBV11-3 CASSPPLSGELILETQFF TGCGCCAGCAGCCCCCCCCTAAGCGGGGAGTTAATCCTAGAGACCCAGTTCTTC
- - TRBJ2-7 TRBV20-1 CSAKSGARTYEQYF TGCAGTGCCAAATCCGGGGCCAGGACCTACGAGCAGTACTTC
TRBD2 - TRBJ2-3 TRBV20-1 CSALRGGGATDTQYF TGCAGTGCGCTCCGGGGCGGGGGGGCGACAGATACGCAGTATTTT
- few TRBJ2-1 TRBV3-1 CASSQEPGSYEQFF TGTGCCAGCAGCCAAGAACCCGGAAGCTATGAACAGTTCTTC
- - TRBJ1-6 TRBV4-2 CASRTGLGQGNSPLHF TGTGCCAGCAGGACCGGGTTAGGGCAGGGGAATTCACCCCTCCACTTT
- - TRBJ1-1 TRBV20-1 CSARAGTENTEAFF TGCAGTGCTAGGGCCGGGACCGAAAACACTGAAGCTTTCTTT
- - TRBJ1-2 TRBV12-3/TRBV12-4 CASTPSGTAGYTF TGTGCCAGCACCCCTTCCGGGACTGCCGGCTACACCTTC
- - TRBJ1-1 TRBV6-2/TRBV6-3 CASTSGGLSTEAFF TGTGCCAGCACTTCCGGGGGCCTGAGTACTGAAGCTTTCTTT
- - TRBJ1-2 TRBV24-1 CATSDPQGVTAVYTF TGTGCCACCAGTGATCCGCAGGGAGTAACGGCTGTCTACACCTTC
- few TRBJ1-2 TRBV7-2 CASSSRTHYGYTF TGTGCCAGCAGCTCCCGGACGCACTATGGCTACACCTTC
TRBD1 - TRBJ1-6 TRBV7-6 CASSRHRQGADSPPHF TGTGCCAGCAGCCGACACCGACAGGGGGCGGATTCACCCCCCCACTTT
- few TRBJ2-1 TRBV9 CASSQPPENEQFF TGTGCCAGCAGCCAGCCCCCGGAGAATGAGCAGTTCTTC
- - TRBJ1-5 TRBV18 CASSPRPQGLWNQPQHF TGTGCCAGCTCACCAAGACCCCAGGGTTTGTGGAATCAGCCCCAGCATTTT
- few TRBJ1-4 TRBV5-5 CASSLGPTSEKLFF TGTGCCAGCAGCTTGGGGCCGACCAGTGAAAAACTGTTTTTT
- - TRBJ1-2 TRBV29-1 CSVLSQISHGYTF TGCAGCGTTTTGAGCCAGATTTCGCATGGCTACACCTTC
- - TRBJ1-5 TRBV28 CASQGGNNQPQHF TGTGCCAGCCAAGGGGGAAACAATCAGCCCCAGCATTTT
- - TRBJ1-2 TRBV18 CASSPPSEDYGYTF TGTGCCAGCTCACCACCTTCGGAAGACTATGGCTACACCTTC
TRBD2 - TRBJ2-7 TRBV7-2 CASSFSLSGTRHEQYF TGTGCCAGCAGCTTTAGTCTTTCCGGGACTAGACACGAGCAGTACTTC
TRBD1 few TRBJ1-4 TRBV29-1 CSARTGTGEKLFF TGCAGCGCTAGGACAGGGACGGGTGAAAAACTGTTTTTT
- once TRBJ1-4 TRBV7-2 CASSLVKDPEKLFF TGTGCCAGCAGCTTAGTGAAAGACCCGGAAAAACTGTTTTTT
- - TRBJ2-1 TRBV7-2 CASSYPTRPAGQVYNEQFF TGTGCCAGCAGCTACCCAACGCGGCCAGCGGGACAAGTATACAATGAGCAGTTCTTC